The rows below give T cell receptor beta chains drawn from one sample of a study of blood T cell repertoires in COVID-19. Only in-frame clones appear in the TCRdb table, and some are missing; sequencing was by immunoSEQ multiplex PCR. The table has roughly 360,000 clones, roughly 80% seen once. The sample taken for sequencing was peripheral blood. The receptors here all came from a human donor with acute or convalescent COVID-19. The donor label of this sample is uncertain. Each CDR3 is given with its conserved first and last residue. Fields, in order: V gene, D gene, J gene, clone size, CDR3 protein, CDR3 DNA. D genes are given only for firm matches. Rows may omit the clone size; those that give it use once, few, many or a size class.

V gene: TRBV18; D gene: .; J gene: TRBJ1-1; clone size: many; CDR3 protein: CASSPYRFQGQLGTEAFF; CDR3 DNA: TGTGCCAGCTCACCTTACCGCTTCCAGGGCCAGTTGGGGACTGAAGCTTTCTTT
V gene: TRBV28; D gene: .; J gene: TRBJ1-5; clone size: .; CDR3 protein: CASGSTGSNQPQHF; CDR3 DNA: TGTGCCAGCGGGAGTACAGGGAGCAATCAGCCCCAGCATTTT
V gene: TRBV7-2; D gene: .; J gene: TRBJ2-7; clone size: .; CDR3 protein: CASSLPATGTYEQYF; CDR3 DNA: TGTGCCAGCAGCTTACCTGCGACAGGGACTTACGAGCAGTACTTC
V gene: TRBV7-9; D gene: .; J gene: TRBJ1-3; clone size: .; CDR3 protein: CASSIAGNGNTIYF; CDR3 DNA: TGTGCCAGCAGCATTGCAGGGAACGGAAACACCATATATTTT
V gene: TRBV28; D gene: .; J gene: TRBJ1-3; clone size: .; CDR3 protein: CASTKGWGGAGNTIYF; CDR3 DNA: TGTGCCAGCACCAAGGGATGGGGGGGGGCTGGAAACACCATATATTTT
V gene: TRBV5-1; D gene: .; J gene: TRBJ2-7; clone size: few; CDR3 protein: CASSLTSGSYEQYF; CDR3 DNA: TGCGCCAGCAGCTTGACGAGTGGTTCCTACGAGCAGTACTTC
V gene: TRBV30; D gene: .; J gene: TRBJ1-1; clone size: .; CDR3 protein: CAWSSWQNTEAFF; CDR3 DNA: TGTGCCTGGAGTTCCTGGCAGAACACTGAAGCTTTCTTT
V gene: TRBV5-1; D gene: .; J gene: TRBJ1-2; clone size: .; CDR3 protein: CASSLERVDGYTF; CDR3 DNA: TGCGCCAGCAGCTTGGAGCGGGTAGATGGCTACACCTTC
V gene: TRBV7-2; D gene: .; J gene: TRBJ1-2; clone size: .; CDR3 protein: CASSLEPTDRGYTF; CDR3 DNA: TGTGCCAGCAGCTTAGAGCCGACAGATCGCGGCTACACCTTC
V gene: TRBV28; D gene: .; J gene: TRBJ2-4; clone size: .; CDR3 protein: CASSEFAKNIQYF; CDR3 DNA: TGTGCCAGCAGCGAGTTCGCCAAAAACATTCAGTACTTC
V gene: TRBV6-5; D gene: TRBD2; J gene: TRBJ2-3; clone size: .; CDR3 protein: CASGALAGDTQYF; CDR3 DNA: TGTGCCAGCGGCGCACTAGCGGGAGACACGCAGTATTTT
V gene: TRBV7-2; D gene: .; J gene: TRBJ2-5; clone size: .; CDR3 protein: CASSLSGQGETQYF; CDR3 DNA: TGTGCCAGCAGCTTATCAGGTCAGGGGGAGACCCAGTACTTC
V gene: TRBV14; D gene: .; J gene: TRBJ2-3; clone size: .; CDR3 protein: CASSHPGSDTQYF; CDR3 DNA: TGTGCCAGCAGCCACCCAGGGTCGGATACGCAGTATTTT
V gene: TRBV10-1; D gene: TRBD2; J gene: TRBJ2-3; clone size: .; CDR3 protein: CASTTGGGSTDTQYF; CDR3 DNA: TGCGCCAGCACCACGGGCGGGGGAAGCACAGATACGCAGTATTTT
V gene: TRBV7-2; D gene: TRBD1; J gene: TRBJ1-2; clone size: few; CDR3 protein: CASSLGQGAPYGYTF; CDR3 DNA: TGTGCCAGCAGCTTAGGACAGGGGGCTCCCTATGGCTACACCTTC
V gene: TRBV3-1/TRBV3-2; D gene: .; J gene: TRBJ1-1; clone size: once; CDR3 protein: CASSTTGSTEAFF; CDR3 DNA: TGTGCCAGCAGCACAACAGGGAGTACTGAAGCTTTCTTT
V gene: TRBV18; D gene: .; J gene: TRBJ2-2; clone size: .; CDR3 protein: CASSPPERVGELFF; CDR3 DNA: TGTGCCAGCTCACCACCGGAACGGGTCGGGGAGCTGTTTTTT
V gene: TRBV29-1; D gene: .; J gene: TRBJ1-2; clone size: .; CDR3 protein: CSVARLLYGYTF; CDR3 DNA: TGCAGCGTTGCCAGGTTGCTCTATGGCTACACCTTC
V gene: TRBV7-6; D gene: TRBD2; J gene: TRBJ2-7; clone size: .; CDR3 protein: CASSPRLLRGSNEQYF; CDR3 DNA: TGTGCCAGCAGCCCCCGACTCTTGCGGGGGAGTAACGAGCAGTACTTC
V gene: TRBV5-1; D gene: TRBD1; J gene: TRBJ1-2; clone size: once; CDR3 protein: CASSQRTGGNYGYTF; CDR3 DNA: TGCGCCAGCAGCCAGAGGACAGGGGGGAACTATGGCTACACCTTC
V gene: TRBV5-4; D gene: .; J gene: TRBJ1-2; clone size: .; CDR3 protein: CASSFGQRYGYTF; CDR3 DNA: TGTGCCAGCAGCTTCGGACAGCGATATGGCTACACCTTC
V gene: TRBV2; D gene: TRBD2; J gene: TRBJ2-7; clone size: .; CDR3 protein: CASKTTGTRSEQYF; CDR3 DNA: TGTGCCAGCAAAACAACCGGGACTAGATCCGAGCAGTACTTC
V gene: TRBV5-5; D gene: .; J gene: TRBJ1-1; clone size: few; CDR3 protein: CASSGRQLVAFF; CDR3 DNA: TGTGCCAGCAGCGGGCGACAGTTGGTAGCTTTCTTT
V gene: TRBV2; D gene: TRBD1; J gene: TRBJ1-5; clone size: .; CDR3 protein: CASSVDRGRSNQPQHF; CDR3 DNA: TGTGCCAGCAGCGTCGACAGGGGAAGAAGCAATCAGCCCCAGCATTTT
V gene: TRBV2; D gene: .; J gene: TRBJ2-5; clone size: .; CDR3 protein: CASTGEETQYF; CDR3 DNA: TGTGCCAGCACAGGGGAAGAGACCCAGTACTTC
V gene: TRBV11-3; D gene: TRBD2; J gene: TRBJ2-5; clone size: once; CDR3 protein: CASSLGTSGGLGGTQYF; CDR3 DNA: TGTGCCAGCAGCCTAGGGACTAGCGGGGGCCTTGGAGGGACCCAGTACTTC
V gene: TRBV7-6; D gene: .; J gene: TRBJ2-4; clone size: .; CDR3 protein: CASSSNPSSIQYF; CDR3 DNA: TGTGCCAGCAGTTCGAATCCGTCCAGCATTCAGTACTTC
V gene: TRBV10-2; D gene: .; J gene: TRBJ2-3; clone size: once; CDR3 protein: CASSEGGSTDTQYF; CDR3 DNA: TGCGCCAGCAGTGAGGGGGGGAGCACAGATACGCAGTATTTT
V gene: TRBV7-6; D gene: .; J gene: TRBJ2-6; clone size: .; CDR3 protein: CASSLDRVLSGANVLTF; CDR3 DNA: TGTGCCAGCAGCTTAGACAGGGTCCTCTCTGGGGCCAACGTCCTGACTTTC
V gene: TRBV28; D gene: TRBD2; J gene: TRBJ2-7; clone size: .; CDR3 protein: CASGTSQYEQYF; CDR3 DNA: TGTGCCAGCGGGACTAGCCAATACGAGCAGTACTTC
V gene: TRBV19; D gene: .; J gene: TRBJ2-6; clone size: .; CDR3 protein: CASSLRGVGSGANVLTF; CDR3 DNA: TGTGCCAGTAGTCTCCGGGGAGTAGGATCTGGGGCCAACGTCCTGACTTTC
V gene: TRBV2; D gene: .; J gene: TRBJ1-6; clone size: .; CDR3 protein: CASSLRTTNYNSPLHF; CDR3 DNA: TGTGCCAGCAGCCTACGCACGACAAACTATAATTCACCCCTCCACTTT
V gene: TRBV19; D gene: .; J gene: TRBJ1-4; clone size: .; CDR3 protein: CASSGGEAGEKLFF; CDR3 DNA: TGTGCCAGTAGTGGCGGGGAGGCCGGTGAAAAACTGTTTTTT
V gene: TRBV10-1; D gene: .; J gene: TRBJ1-2; clone size: few; CDR3 protein: CASSEQGNYGYTF; CDR3 DNA: TGCGCCAGCAGTGAGCAGGGGAACTATGGCTACACCTTC
V gene: TRBV27; D gene: .; J gene: TRBJ1-2; clone size: .; CDR3 protein: CASSPAVFDRPNYGYTF; CDR3 DNA: TGTGCCAGCAGTCCCGCCGTTTTTGACAGGCCTAACTATGGCTACACCTTC
V gene: TRBV5-5; D gene: TRBD1; J gene: TRBJ1-1; clone size: .; CDR3 protein: CASSFNRGPEAFF; CDR3 DNA: TGTGCCAGCAGCTTTAACAGGGGGCCCGAAGCTTTCTTT
V gene: TRBV12-3/TRBV12-4; D gene: .; J gene: TRBJ1-1; clone size: .; CDR3 protein: CASSFTTSAEAFF; CDR3 DNA: TGTGCCAGCAGCTTTACTACTAGCGCTGAAGCTTTCTTT
V gene: TRBV19; D gene: .; J gene: TRBJ1-3; clone size: .; CDR3 protein: CASSIPGQISGNTIYF; CDR3 DNA: TGTGCCAGTAGTATTCCGGGACAAATCTCTGGAAACACCATATATTTT
V gene: TRBV28; D gene: TRBD1; J gene: TRBJ1-2; clone size: .; CDR3 protein: CATVGQGAKHGYTF; CDR3 DNA: TGTGCCACAGTGGGACAGGGGGCTAAGCATGGCTACACCTTC
V gene: TRBV5-4; D gene: .; J gene: TRBJ1-2; clone size: .; CDR3 protein: CASSAPDRLNYGYTF; CDR3 DNA: TGTGCCAGCAGCGCCCCAGACAGGCTGAACTATGGCTACACCTTC
V gene: TRBV10-3; D gene: .; J gene: TRBJ1-2; clone size: .; CDR3 protein: CAISESGGYGYTF; CDR3 DNA: TGTGCCATCAGTGAGTCAGGGGGCTATGGCTACACCTTC
V gene: TRBV5-4; D gene: TRBD2; J gene: TRBJ2-2; clone size: .; CDR3 protein: CASSWTSGGGTGELFF; CDR3 DNA: TGTGCCAGCAGCTGGACTAGCGGGGGGGGTACCGGGGAGCTGTTTTTT
V gene: TRBV6-5; D gene: TRBD1; J gene: TRBJ2-1; clone size: few; CDR3 protein: CASSPRTGGHNEQFF; CDR3 DNA: TGTGCCAGCAGTCCGCGGACAGGGGGACACAATGAGCAGTTCTTC
V gene: TRBV7-9; D gene: .; J gene: TRBJ2-1; clone size: .; CDR3 protein: CASSLARQVNNEQFF; CDR3 DNA: TGTGCCAGCAGCTTAGCCCGACAGGTGAACAATGAGCAGTTCTTC
V gene: TRBV3-1/TRBV3-2; D gene: .; J gene: TRBJ1-1; clone size: .; CDR3 protein: CASSQNPGVSTEAFF; CDR3 DNA: TGTGCCAGCAGCCAAAACCCGGGAGTCTCTACTGAAGCTTTCTTT
V gene: TRBV18; D gene: TRBD1; J gene: TRBJ2-7; clone size: .; CDR3 protein: CASSPLGQGTYEQYF; CDR3 DNA: TGTGCCAGCTCACCCTTGGGACAGGGCACCTACGAGCAGTACTTC
V gene: TRBV10-1; D gene: .; J gene: TRBJ2-1; clone size: .; CDR3 protein: CASSGGLADEQFF; CDR3 DNA: TGCGCCAGCAGTGGGGGGCTTGCGGATGAGCAGTTCTTC
V gene: TRBV4-1; D gene: TRBD1; J gene: TRBJ1-2; clone size: .; CDR3 protein: CASSRDSRGYGYTF; CDR3 DNA: TGCGCCAGCAGTAGGGACAGCCGTGGCTATGGCTACACCTTC